A single sample gave rise to the 14 T cell receptor beta chains below, sequenced in a study of blood T cell repertoires in COVID-19. Measured with immunoSEQ multiplex PCR; TCRdb has only the in-frame clones, and not every one. This sample has approximately 490,000 clones; 80% to 90% occur once, and the top ten carry under 9.5%. Sequencing was carried out using PBMCs or T cells enriched from blood (not recorded which). The source is a woman aged 55-69 years who had recovered from COVID-19.

The chain recombines TRBV3-1 (or the pseudogene TRBV3-2) with TRBJ1-2, with TRBD1 matching 8 bases. CDR3 length: 14 residues. The trim removed 4 bases at V and 7 bases at J, leaving 8 bases unmatched. Germline CDR1 and CDR2: LGHDT and YNNKEL (reference sequence). CDR3 protein: CASSRVDREGGYTF. As DNA, the CDR3 is TGTGCCAGCAGCCGGGTGGACAGGGAGGGTGGCTACACCTTC.

The rearrangement uses TRBV23-1 and TRBJ2-1; TRBD1 aligns across 9 bases. TRBV23-1 is recorded as an ORF, its role being uncertain. Losses at the gene ends were 7 bases for V and 5 bases for J; bases not matched to a gene: 12. The CDR3 is 16 residues long. The CDR3 coding sequence is TGCGCCAGCACCCCATACCGGGACAGGGTCCACAATGAGCAGTTCTTC. Its translation is CASTPYRDRVHNEQFF.

The rearrangement uses TRBV10-3 and TRBJ1-6, with D perhaps TRBD1 (5 bases). CDR3 size: 14 residues. CDR1 is ENHRY, CDR2 SYGVKD, per germline. V was pared by 11 bases and J by 4 bases, with 15 bases between. This CDR3 is CASKGAGYNSPLHF. In DNA form, the CDR3 reads TGTGCCTCCAAAGGGGCGGGGTATAATTCACCCCTCCACTTT.

The chain's CDR3 is CASSYRTGENSPLHF. The CDR3 bases are TGTGCCAGCAGTTACCGGACAGGGGAAAATTCACCCCTCCACTTT. V usage is TRBV6-5 and J usage is TRBJ1-6; 9 bases line up with TRBD1. With 2 bases clipped from V and 7 bases from J, the junction kept 3 bases outside the gene matches. CDR3 length equals 15 residues. CDR1 and CDR2 (germline): MNHEY, SVGAGI.

The chain carries TRBV4-1 and TRBJ1-4; D is perhaps TRBD1 (6 bases). V lost 5 bases and J 8 bases, leaving 12 bases between the germline ends. Germline loops: CDR1 MGHRA, CDR2 YSYEKL. The CDR3 consists of 13 residues. The CDR3 protein is CASSGGGREKLFF. The CDR3 DNA reads as TGCGCCAGCAGCGGCGGGGGCCGGGAAAAACTGTTTTTT.

The chain employs TRBV5-1 and TRBJ2-3; 7 positions match TRBD1. The trim removed 4 bases at V and 3 bases at J, leaving 8 bases unmatched. The CDR3 loop spans 15 amino acids. Germline assignment: CDR1 SGHRS and CDR2 YFSETQ. In DNA form, the CDR3 reads TGCGCCAGCAGCCCTAGGGGGCGTGGGACAGATACGCAGTATTTT. Translated, it gives CASSPRGRGTDTQYF.

The rearrangement joins TRBV7-8 to TRBJ2-1, with D maybe TRBD2 (7 bases). From germline, CDR1 is SGHVS and CDR2 FQNEAQ. There are 18 residues in the CDR3. Trimming shortened V by 3 bases and J by 7 bases, and 25 bases separated the two germline ends. CDR3 in amino acids: CASSFATAGRTVLNEQFF. CDR3 coding DNA: TGTGCCAGCAGCTTTGCCACTGCCGGGAGGACAGTCTTAAATGAGCAGTTCTTC.

The V and J genes are TRBV6-2 or TRBV6-3 and TRBJ2-5; 7 nucleotides line up with TRBD2. The CDR3 spans 16 residues. In germline, CDR1 is MNHEY, CDR2 SVGEGT. Germline trimming cut 4 bases from V and 0 bases from J; bases unmatched to any gene: 8. The DNA for the CDR3 is TGTGCCAGCAGTTCCCTTCGGGGAGGGAACCAAGAGACCCAGTACTTC. It encodes CASSSLRGGNQETQYF.

This chain links TRBV18 with TRBJ2-3; 13 bases align to TRBD2. With V trimmed by 6 bases and J by 4 bases, 7 bases remained unmatched. CDR3 length: 16 residues. The V gene's germline CDR1 is KGHSH and CDR2 LQKENI. CDR3 sequence: CASSVTSGGAADTQYF. CDR3 in DNA: TGTGCCAGCTCGGTCACTAGCGGGGGGGCCGCAGATACGCAGTATTTT.

The chain links TRBV15 to TRBJ2-2, with D uncertain. Trimming pared 1 base from V and 7 bases from J, leaving 16 bases between. The CDR3 loop spans 16 amino acids. In germline, CDR1 is LNHNV, CDR2 YYDKDF (reference sequence). CDR3 protein: CATSRGPTGRIGELFF. CDR3 DNA: TGTGCCACCAGCAGAGGCCCAACCGGTAGAATCGGGGAGCTGTTTTTT. Filled out from reference TRBV15 and TRBJ2-2, the complete variable domain reads DAMVIQNPRYQVTQFGKPVTLSCSQTLNHNVMYWYQQKSSQAPKLLFHYYDKDFNNEADTPDNFQSRRPNTSFCFLDIRSPGLGDTAMYLCATSRGPTGRIGELFFGEGSRLTVL.

As to this clone: The same CDR3 can be traced to other DNA sequences in this sample. The rearrangement links TRBV27 to TRBJ1-2; 9 bases map to TRBD1. There are 14 residues in the CDR3. Germline CDR1 reads MNHEY; CDR2 reads SMNVEV (reference sequence). J lost 8 bases, V lost 0 bases, and 4 bases had no gene match. The CDR3 DNA reads TGTGCCAGCAGTTTATCCCGACAGGGGGGAGGCTACACCTTC. Residues: CASSLSRQGGGYTF.

This clone was found a few times. The chain combines TRBV6-5 with TRBJ1-6, with 8 bases fitting TRBD1. Trimming at V came to 6 bases and at J to 11 bases, leaving 9 bases not matched to a gene. The CDR3 has 14 residues. Germline lookup yields CDR1 MNHEY and CDR2 SVGAGI. The CDR3 here is CASSLDRVSAPLHF. CDR3 coding DNA: TGTGCCAGCAGCTTGGACAGGGTTAGTGCACCCCTCCACTTT.

The count of this clone is one. The CDR3 sequence is CASRQGAINHQPQHF. The DNA of the CDR3 is TGTGCCAGCCGACAGGGGGCTATAAACCATCAGCCCCAGCATTTT. The gene calls are TRBV19 and TRBJ1-5, with TRBD1 identical over 10 bases. The CDR3 has 15 amino acids. The V segment lost 9 bases and the J segment 5 bases; nucleotides outside the gene matches: 10. Germline V CDR1 and CDR2: LNHDA, SQIVND (reference sequence).

V gene TRBV19 combines with J gene TRBJ2-2; D call uncertain. CDR1 is LNHDA and CDR2 is SQIVND in the germline V gene (reference sequence). Trimming stripped 4 bases from V and 6 bases from J, with 12 bases between. The CDR3 runs to 14 residues. CDR3 sequence reads: CASSSGVGAGELFF. As DNA, the CDR3 is TGTGCCAGTAGTAGCGGAGTTGGAGCCGGGGAGCTGTTTTTT. The whole variable domain, filled in from reference TRBV19 and TRBJ2-2, reads DGGITQSPKYLFRKEGQNVTLSCEQNLNHDAMYWYRQDPGQGLRLIYYSQIVNDFQKGDIAEGYSVSREKKESFPLTVTSAQKNPTAFYLCASSSGVGAGELFFGEGSRLTVL.